This entry lists 2 T cell receptor beta chains sequenced from one sample in a study of neoadjuvant anti-PD-1 for oral cavity cancer (dated by TCRdb to 2020 to 2023). The library was generated by the immunoSEQ multiplex PCR assay. Not all clones reach the TCRdb copy of this immuneACCESS table, which keeps in-frame sequences only. Checked studies attribute under half of the gap to unresolved V genes and leave the rest unexplained. The sample records 65,000 to 70,000 clones, about 86% of which are singletons. Together, the top ten hold 2.5% to 3% of the sample. The intended sense of this specimen's time point label: after neoadjuvant nivolumab, at surgical resection. The sample was PBMCs, taken after nivolumab (anti-PD-1) treatment. The origin of the receptors is a person between 40 and 80 years old with oral cavity squamous cell carcinoma.

The genes are TRBV14 and TRBJ1-2, with a tentative D call TRBD1 (5 bases). The length of the CDR3 is 15 residues. Germline V gene data show CDR1 as SGHDN and CDR2 as FVKESK. V was pared by 1 base and J by 4 bases, with 13 bases between. The CDR3: CASSQGRGAGYGYTF. The CDR3 DNA follows: TGTGCCAGCAGCCAAGGACGCGGGGCAGGCTATGGCTACACCTTC.

This clone was observed once. The rearrangement uses TRBV5-1 and TRBJ2-6; D could derive from TRBD1 or TRBD2 (6 bases each). There are 15 residues in the CDR3. Germline V lookup: CDR1 SGHRS, CDR2 YFSETQ. V was clipped by 0 bases and J by 4 bases, with 8 bases between them. The CDR3 region is CASSLEGGGANVLTF. The CDR3 nucleotides read TGCGCCAGCAGCTTGGAGGGGGGCGGGGCCAACGTCCTGACTTTC.